The 10 T cell receptor beta chains below all came from one sample that was sequenced in a study of T cells in localized non-small cell lung cancer. The protocol was immunoSEQ multiplex PCR, while the TCRdb copy is restricted to in-frame clones and leaves out a portion. This sample has 25,000 to 35,000 clones, with about 89% found just once. This material consisted of peripheral blood, taken before any cancer treatment. The receptors here all came from a woman between 40 and 69 years old with stage I lung adenocarcinoma.

The rearrangement joins TRBV28 to TRBJ1-1, with D unclear. The V and J ends lost 2 bases and 1 base respectively, with 2 bases between them. Germline values: CDR1 MDHEN, CDR2 SYDVKM. This CDR3 comprises 12 residues. CDR3 DNA sequence: TGTGCCAGCAGTTTAGGGAACACTGAAGCTTTCTTT. It encodes CASSLGNTEAFF.

The rearrangement uses TRBV23-1 and TRBJ1-4; D remains ambiguous. TRBV23-1 is classed as an ORF, of uncertain function. V was cut by 6 bases and J by 2 bases, with 7 bases left in between. The CDR3 sequence is 13 residues long. The DNA of the CDR3 is TGCGCCAGCAGCGAGCGGACTAATGAAAAACTGTTTTTT. This encodes CASSERTNEKLFF.

This chain joins TRBV6-5 and TRBJ2-4, with D tentatively TRBD2 (5 bases). The CDR3 totals 15 residues. The ends were cut back, 4 bases at V and 7 bases at J, with 17 bases in the middle. In germline, CDR1 is MNHEY, CDR2 SVGAGI. Here the CDR3 DNA reads TGTGCCAGCAGTTTTACAGAGGGCTTTGGGAACATTCAGTACTTC. It specifies CASSFTEGFGNIQYF.

The chain couples TRBV11-2 to TRBJ2-3, with a possible D match to TRBD2 (5 bases). CDR1 SGHAT and CDR2 FQNNGV come from the germline V gene. Trimming stripped 5 bases from V and 2 bases from J, with 14 bases between. The CDR3 has 15 amino acids. This chain's CDR3 is CASSPPYGDTDTQYF. CDR3 nucleotides: TGTGCCAGCAGCCCCCCTTACGGGGACACAGATACGCAGTATTTT.

The V call is TRBV4-3, the J call TRBJ2-2, with D tentatively TRBD2 (7 bases). The CDR3 sequence is 17 residues long. Germline V gene lookup returns CDR1 LGHNA and CDR2 YSLEER. The V and J ends lost 4 bases and 6 bases respectively, with 21 bases between them. The CDR3 DNA is TGCGCCAGCAGCCGAAAAGGGGGGGGCATTCGGTCCGGGGAGCTGTTTTTT. It translates to CASSRKGGGIRSGELFF.

This rearrangement joins TRBV10-3 to TRBJ2-7; D call uncertain. Germline V gene sequence: CDR1 ENHRY, CDR2 SYGVKD. The CDR3 sequence is 12 residues long. V lost 3 bases and J 2 bases, leaving 5 bases between the germline ends. This chain's CDR3 is CAISDRAYEQYF. CDR3 nucleotides: TGTGCCATCAGTGATAGGGCCTACGAGCAGTACTTC.

The chain carries TRBV27 and TRBJ2-7; TRBD2 aligns across 9 bases. After removal of 1 base from V and 4 bases from J, the junction contained 8 bases not matched to a gene. The CDR3 sequence is 16 residues long. Germline CDR1 reads MNHEY; CDR2 reads SMNVEV (reference sequence). Written as DNA, the CDR3 is TGTGCCAGCAGTTTATTGGGGAATAGCGGGAGTTACGAGCAGTACTTC. It codes for CASSLLGNSGSYEQYF.

V is TRBV25-1 and J is TRBJ1-4, with a tentative D call TRBD1 (5 bases). In germline, CDR1 is MGHDK, CDR2 SYGVNS. Trimming removed 4 bases at V and 8 bases at J, with 20 bases between. The CDR3 is 16 amino acids. In nucleotides, the CDR3 is TGTGCCAGCAGTGGACCGGAGTCGGACATCGGCGAAAAACTGTTTTTT. This translates into CASSGPESDIGEKLFF. The variable domain in full, with the rest retrieved from reference TRBV25-1 and TRBJ1-4, is EADIYQTPRYLVIGTGKKITLECSQTMGHDKMYWYQQDPGMELHLIHYSYGVNSTEKGDLSSESTVSRIRTEHFPLTLESARPSHTSQYLCASSGPESDIGEKLFFGSGTQLSVL.

The chain has TRBV2 and TRBJ1-6, with 8 bases identical to TRBD1. This CDR3 comprises 15 residues. The J segment lost 7 bases and the V segment lost 6 bases, leaving 8 bases of the junction unmatched. The germline V gene has CDR1 SNHLY and CDR2 FYNNEI. The DNA for the CDR3 is TGTGCCAGCAGAGAGACAGGGGCGCTGAATTCACCCCTCCACTTT. This sequence encodes CASRETGALNSPLHF.

This chain links TRBV10-3 with TRBJ2-3, with a weak D call TRBD2 (5 bases). This CDR3 comprises 14 residues. Trimming stripped 4 bases from V and 4 bases from J, with 12 bases between. Germline CDR1 and CDR2: ENHRY and SYGVKD. CDR3 sequence: CAISAPGLADTQYF. CDR3 DNA sequence: TGTGCCATCAGTGCCCCGGGATTGGCAGATACGCAGTATTTT.